This entry lists 9 T cell receptor beta chains sequenced from one sample in a study of cytotoxic CD8 clonotypes in ibrutinib-treated CLL. The protocol was immunoSEQ multiplex PCR, while the TCRdb copy is restricted to in-frame clones and leaves out a portion. The sample carries 150,000 or so clones, approximately 80% recorded once. This material consisted of PBMCs, taken after 36 months of ibrutinib treatment. These receptors were obtained from a human donor with chronic lymphocytic leukemia.

The chain combines TRBV30 with TRBJ1-6; D gene unclear. Trimming cost V 0 bases and J 0 bases, with 12 bases left between them. The CDR3 totals 17 residues. Germline-derived CDR1 and CDR2 are GTSNPN and SVGIG (reference sequence). The CDR3 is CAWSVRQSSSYNSPLHF. The CDR3 DNA reads TGTGCCTGGAGTGTACGGCAGTCCAGCTCCTATAATTCACCCCTCCACTTT.

For this clone: One end of the junction does not line up with germline, which may come from a read error. CDR3 sequence (DNA): TGTGCCAGCTCGCCACAGGGGGATGGCGCTGAAGCTTTCTTT. This codes for CASSPQGDGAEAFF. The J gene is TRBJ1-1, the V gene TRBV18, with 8 bases that match TRBD1. This CDR3 comprises 14 residues. Germline loops: CDR1 KGHSH, CDR2 LQKENI.

The sample holds one count of this clone. The CDR3 loop reads CASSWGPVATEAFF. The CDR3, as DNA: TGTGCCAGCAGTTGGGGGCCAGTTGCGACTGAAGCTTTCTTT. The V gene is TRBV27, the J gene TRBJ1-1, with D tentatively TRBD1 (6 bases). The germline V and J ends were trimmed by 4 bases and 5 bases, with 14 bases remaining between them. Germline V CDR1 and CDR2: MNHEY, SMNVEV (reference sequence). The CDR3 length is 14 residues.

V usage is TRBV18 and J usage is TRBJ2-1; 9 bases match TRBD1. Trimming cost V 3 bases and J 6 bases; bases outside gene matches: 3. The CDR3 sequence is 14 residues long. The germline V gene has CDR1 KGHSH and CDR2 LQKENI. CDR3 DNA: TGTGCCAGCTCACCGCTGACAGGGGGCAATGAGCAGTTCTTC. Its translation is CASSPLTGGNEQFF. The full variable domain, rest sourced from reference TRBV18 and TRBJ2-1, is NAGVMQNPRHLVRRRGQEARLRCSPMKGHSHVYWYRQLPEEGLKFMVYLQKENIIDESGMPKERFSAEFPKEGPSILRIQQVVRGDSAAYFCASSPLTGGNEQFFGPGTRLTVL.

The chain couples TRBV27 to TRBJ1-5; 7 nucleotides line up with TRBD1. The CDR3 runs 17 residues. Unmatched junction bases numbered 13, after V lost 8 bases and J lost 0 bases. Germline assignment: CDR1 MNHEY and CDR2 SMNVEV (reference sequence). The CDR3 reads CASPHSGTAYSNQPQHF. CDR3 DNA: TGTGCCAGCCCCCACTCCGGGACAGCATATAGCAATCAGCCCCAGCATTTT.

The chain links TRBV2 to TRBJ2-1; D remains unclear. The CDR3 covers 13 residues. Trimming removed 3 bases at V and 4 bases at J, with 7 bases between. CDR1 is SNHLY and CDR2 is FYNNEI in the germline V gene. CDR3 region: CASSDGSYNEQFF. The CDR3 coding sequence is TGTGCCAGCAGTGACGGCAGTTACAATGAGCAGTTCTTC.

This clone was found a few times. This rearrangement joins TRBV2 to TRBJ2-7; D uncertain. Trimming removed 2 bases from V and 2 bases from J, with 7 bases in between. Germline CDR1 is SNHLY and CDR2 is FYNNEI. The CDR3 spans 13 residues. The CDR3 spells CASSEWTAYEQYF. For the CDR3, the DNA is TGTGCCAGCAGTGAATGGACGGCCTACGAGCAGTACTTC.

CDR3 sequence: CASSWGGGIYEQYF. In nucleotides, the CDR3 is TGTGCCAGCAGCTGGGGAGGGGGTATTTACGAGCAGTACTTC. This chain connects TRBV5-6 to TRBJ2-7, with D possibly being TRBD2 (7 bases). There are 14 residues in the CDR3. V shed 3 bases and J shed 4 bases, with 14 bases lying between them. The germline V gene has CDR1 SGHDT and CDR2 YYEEEE.

The chain uses TRBV2 and TRBJ2-4; TRBD2 matches at 9 bases. V lost 7 bases, J lost 3 bases, and 10 bases stayed unmatched. Per germline, CDR1 SNHLY and CDR2 FYNNEI. The CDR3 is made up of 16 amino acids. CDR3 loop: CASTREAGGNKNIQYF. Written as DNA, the CDR3 is TGTGCCAGCACCAGGGAGGCGGGAGGGAACAAAAACATTCAGTACTTC.